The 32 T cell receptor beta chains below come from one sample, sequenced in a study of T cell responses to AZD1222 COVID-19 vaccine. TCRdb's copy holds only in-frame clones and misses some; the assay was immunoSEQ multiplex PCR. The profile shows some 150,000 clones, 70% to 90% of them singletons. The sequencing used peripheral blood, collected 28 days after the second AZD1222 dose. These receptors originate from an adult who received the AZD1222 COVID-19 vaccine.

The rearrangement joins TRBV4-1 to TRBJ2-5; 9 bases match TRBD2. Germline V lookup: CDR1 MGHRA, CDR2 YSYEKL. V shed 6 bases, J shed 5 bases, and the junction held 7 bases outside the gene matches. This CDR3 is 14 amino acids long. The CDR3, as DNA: TGCGCCAGCAGGCGGGAGGGCCTGGAGGAGACCCAGTACTTC. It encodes CASRREGLEETQYF.

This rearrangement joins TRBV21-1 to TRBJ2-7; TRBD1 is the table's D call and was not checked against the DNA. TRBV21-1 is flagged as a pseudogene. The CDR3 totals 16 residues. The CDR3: CASSRTADAFSYEQYF. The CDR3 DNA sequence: TGTGCCAGCAGCCGGACAGCTGACGCGTTCTCCTACGAGCAGTACTTC.

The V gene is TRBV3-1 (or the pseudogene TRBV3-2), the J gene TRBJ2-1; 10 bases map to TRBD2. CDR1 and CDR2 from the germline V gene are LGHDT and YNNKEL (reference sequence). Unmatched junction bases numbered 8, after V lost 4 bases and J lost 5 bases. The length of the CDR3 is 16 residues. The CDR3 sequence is CASSLRLAGGDNEQFF. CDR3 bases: TGTGCCAGCAGCCTCCGACTAGCGGGTGGGGACAATGAGCAGTTCTTC.

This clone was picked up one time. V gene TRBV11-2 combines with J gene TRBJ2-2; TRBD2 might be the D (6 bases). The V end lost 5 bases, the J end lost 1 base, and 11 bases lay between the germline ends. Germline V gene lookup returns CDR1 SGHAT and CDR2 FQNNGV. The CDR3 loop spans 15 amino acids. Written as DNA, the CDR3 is TGTGCCAGCAGCCTTAGCGGAGGGAACACCGGGGAGCTGTTTTTT. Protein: CASSLSGGNTGELFF.

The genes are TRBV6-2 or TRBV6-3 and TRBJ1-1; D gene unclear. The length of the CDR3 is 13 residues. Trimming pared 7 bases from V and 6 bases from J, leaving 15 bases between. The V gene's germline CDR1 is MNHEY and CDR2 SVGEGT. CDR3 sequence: CASNPTRMSEAFF. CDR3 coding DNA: TGTGCCAGCAACCCTACTAGGATGTCTGAAGCTTTCTTT.

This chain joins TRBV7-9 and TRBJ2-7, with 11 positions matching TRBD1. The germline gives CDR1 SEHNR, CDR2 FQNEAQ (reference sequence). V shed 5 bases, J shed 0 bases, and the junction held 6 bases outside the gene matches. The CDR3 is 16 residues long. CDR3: CASSPGTGGFSYEQYF. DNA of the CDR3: TGTGCCAGCAGCCCAGGGACAGGGGGGTTCTCCTACGAGCAGTACTTC.

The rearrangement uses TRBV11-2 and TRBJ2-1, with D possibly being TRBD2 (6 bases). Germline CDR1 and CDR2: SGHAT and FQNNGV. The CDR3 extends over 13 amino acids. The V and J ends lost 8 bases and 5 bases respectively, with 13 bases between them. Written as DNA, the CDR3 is TGTGCCAGCGAATTTAGCGGAAACAATGAGCAGTTCTTC. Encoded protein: CASEFSGNNEQFF.

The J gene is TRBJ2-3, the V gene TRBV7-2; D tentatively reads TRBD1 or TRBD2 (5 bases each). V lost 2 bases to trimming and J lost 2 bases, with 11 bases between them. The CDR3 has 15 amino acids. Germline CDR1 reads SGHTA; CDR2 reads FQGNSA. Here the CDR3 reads CASSLRGGSTDTQYF. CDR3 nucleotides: TGTGCCAGCAGCTTACGGGGCGGGTCCACAGATACGCAGTATTTT.

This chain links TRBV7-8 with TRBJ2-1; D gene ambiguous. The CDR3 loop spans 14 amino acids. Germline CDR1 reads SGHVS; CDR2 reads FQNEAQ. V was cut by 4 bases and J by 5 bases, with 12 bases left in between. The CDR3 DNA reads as TGTGCCAGCAGCTCCCGGCCCCCGAACAATGAGCAGTTCTTC. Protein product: CASSSRPPNNEQFF.

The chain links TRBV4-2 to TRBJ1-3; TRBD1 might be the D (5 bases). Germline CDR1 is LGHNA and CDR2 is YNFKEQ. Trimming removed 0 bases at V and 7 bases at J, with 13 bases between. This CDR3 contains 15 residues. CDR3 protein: CASSQDGGKGNTIYF. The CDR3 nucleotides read TGTGCCAGCAGCCAAGATGGGGGTAAGGGCAACACCATATATTTT.

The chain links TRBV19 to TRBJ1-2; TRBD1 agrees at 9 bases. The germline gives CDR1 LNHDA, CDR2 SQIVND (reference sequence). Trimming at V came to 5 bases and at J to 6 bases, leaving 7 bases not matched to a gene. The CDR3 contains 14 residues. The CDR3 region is CASSQPGTGNGYTF. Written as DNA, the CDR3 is TGTGCCAGTAGTCAACCAGGGACAGGGAATGGCTACACCTTC.

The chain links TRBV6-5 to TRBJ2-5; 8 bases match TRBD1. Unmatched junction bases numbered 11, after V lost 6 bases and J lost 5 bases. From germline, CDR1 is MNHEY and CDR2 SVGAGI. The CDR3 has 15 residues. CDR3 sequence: CASSRDRLLRETQYF. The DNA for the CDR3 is TGTGCCAGCAGCCGGGACAGGCTTTTAAGGGAGACCCAGTACTTC.

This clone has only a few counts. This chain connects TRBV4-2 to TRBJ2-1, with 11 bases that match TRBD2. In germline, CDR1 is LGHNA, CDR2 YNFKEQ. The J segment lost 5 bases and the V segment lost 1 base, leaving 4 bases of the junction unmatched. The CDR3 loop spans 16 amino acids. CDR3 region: CASSQGASGRNNEQFF. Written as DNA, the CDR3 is TGTGCCAGCAGCCAAGGTGCTAGCGGGAGGAACAATGAGCAGTTCTTC.

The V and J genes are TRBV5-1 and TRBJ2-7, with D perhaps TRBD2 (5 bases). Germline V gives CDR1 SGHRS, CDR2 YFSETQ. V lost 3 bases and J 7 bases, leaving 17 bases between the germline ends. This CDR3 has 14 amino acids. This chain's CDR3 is CASSYLDGGREQYF. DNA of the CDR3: TGCGCCAGCAGCTATTTAGACGGAGGCCGAGAGCAGTACTTC.

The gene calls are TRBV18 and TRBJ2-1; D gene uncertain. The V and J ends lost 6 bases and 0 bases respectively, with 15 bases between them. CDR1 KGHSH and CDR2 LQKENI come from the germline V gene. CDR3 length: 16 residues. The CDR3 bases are TGTGCCAGCTCGGCCGGTGCGGCGAGCTCCTACAATGAGCAGTTCTTC. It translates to CASSAGAASSYNEQFF.

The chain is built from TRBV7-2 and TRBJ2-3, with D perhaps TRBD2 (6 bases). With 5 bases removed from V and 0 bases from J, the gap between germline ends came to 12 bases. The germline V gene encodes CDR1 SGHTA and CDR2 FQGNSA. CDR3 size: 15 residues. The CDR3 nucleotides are TGTGCCAGCAGCCTCCCGGGAGCTAGCACAGATACGCAGTATTTT. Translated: CASSLPGASTDTQYF.

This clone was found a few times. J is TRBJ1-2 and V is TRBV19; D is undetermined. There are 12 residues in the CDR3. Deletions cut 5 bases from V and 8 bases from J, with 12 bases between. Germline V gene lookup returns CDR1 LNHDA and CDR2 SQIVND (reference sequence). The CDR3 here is CASSLTLQGYTF. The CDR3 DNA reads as TGTGCCAGTAGTCTGACCCTCCAAGGCTACACCTTC.

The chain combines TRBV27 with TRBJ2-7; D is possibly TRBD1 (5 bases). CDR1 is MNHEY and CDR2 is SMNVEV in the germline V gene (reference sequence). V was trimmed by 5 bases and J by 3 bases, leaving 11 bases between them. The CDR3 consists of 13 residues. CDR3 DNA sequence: TGTGCCAGCAGTCCCCAGGGTAACTACGAGCAGTACTTC. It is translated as CASSPQGNYEQYF.

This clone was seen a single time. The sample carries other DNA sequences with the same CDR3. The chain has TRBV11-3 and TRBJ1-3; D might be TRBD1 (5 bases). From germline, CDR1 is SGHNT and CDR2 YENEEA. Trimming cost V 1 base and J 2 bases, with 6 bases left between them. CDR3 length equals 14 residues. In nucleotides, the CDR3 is TGTGCCAGCAGCTTAGGGGGACCTGGAAACACCATATATTTT. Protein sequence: CASSLGGPGNTIYF.

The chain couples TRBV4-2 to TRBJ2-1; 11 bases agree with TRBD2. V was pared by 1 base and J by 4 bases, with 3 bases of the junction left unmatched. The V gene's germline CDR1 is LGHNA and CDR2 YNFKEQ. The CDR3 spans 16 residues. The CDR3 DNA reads TGTGCCAGCAGCCAAGTAGCGGGGGGGCCATACAATGAGCAGTTCTTC. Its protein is CASSQVAGGPYNEQFF.

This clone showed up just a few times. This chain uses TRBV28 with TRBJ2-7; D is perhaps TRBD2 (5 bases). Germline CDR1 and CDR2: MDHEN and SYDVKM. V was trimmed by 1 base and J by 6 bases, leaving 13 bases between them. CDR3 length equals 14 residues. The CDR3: CASSLLTGGREQYF. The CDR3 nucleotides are TGTGCCAGCAGTTTATTAACGGGCGGGCGCGAGCAGTACTTC.

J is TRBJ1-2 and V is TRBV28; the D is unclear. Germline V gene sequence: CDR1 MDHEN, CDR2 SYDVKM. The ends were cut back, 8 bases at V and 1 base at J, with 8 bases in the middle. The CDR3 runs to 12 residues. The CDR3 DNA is TGTGCCAGCCATACAAATAACTATGGCTACACCTTC. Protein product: CASHTNNYGYTF.

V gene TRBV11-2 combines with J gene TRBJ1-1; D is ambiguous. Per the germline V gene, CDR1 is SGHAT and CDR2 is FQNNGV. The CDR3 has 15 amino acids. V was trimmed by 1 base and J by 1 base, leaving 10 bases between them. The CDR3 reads CASSLAPRGNTEAFF. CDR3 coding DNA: TGTGCCAGCAGCTTAGCCCCCCGGGGGAACACTGAAGCTTTCTTT.

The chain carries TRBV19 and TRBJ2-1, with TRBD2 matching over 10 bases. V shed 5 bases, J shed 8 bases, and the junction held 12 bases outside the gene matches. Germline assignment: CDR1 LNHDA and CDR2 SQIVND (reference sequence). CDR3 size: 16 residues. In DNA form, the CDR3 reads TGTGCCAGTAGTGACGACACTAGCGGGAAGATGTATGAGCAGTTCTTC. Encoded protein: CASSDDTSGKMYEQFF.

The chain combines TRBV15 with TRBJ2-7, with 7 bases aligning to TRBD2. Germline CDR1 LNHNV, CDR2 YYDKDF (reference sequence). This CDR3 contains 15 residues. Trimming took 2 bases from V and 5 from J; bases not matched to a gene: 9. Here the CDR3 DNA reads TGTGCCACCAGCAGAAGGGATGGGGGAGGGGACGAGCAGTACTTC. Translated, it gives CATSRRDGGGDEQYF. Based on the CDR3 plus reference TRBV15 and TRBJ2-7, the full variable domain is DAMVIQNPRYQVTQFGKPVTLSCSQTLNHNVMYWYQQKSSQAPKLLFHYYDKDFNNEADTPDNFQSRRPNTSFCFLDIRSPGLGDTAMYLCATSRRDGGGDEQYFGPGTRLTVT.

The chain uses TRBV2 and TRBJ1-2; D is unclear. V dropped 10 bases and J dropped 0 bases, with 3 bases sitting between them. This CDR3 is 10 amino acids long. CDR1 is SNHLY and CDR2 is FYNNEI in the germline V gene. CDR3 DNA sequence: TGTGCCAATGCTAACTATGGCTACACCTTC. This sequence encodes CANANYGYTF.

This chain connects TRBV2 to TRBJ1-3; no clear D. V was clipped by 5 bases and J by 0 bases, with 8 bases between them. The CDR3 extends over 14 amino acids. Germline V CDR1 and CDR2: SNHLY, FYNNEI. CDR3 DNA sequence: TGTGCCAGCAGTTTAGAGAGCTCTGGAAACACCATATATTTT. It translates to CASSLESSGNTIYF.

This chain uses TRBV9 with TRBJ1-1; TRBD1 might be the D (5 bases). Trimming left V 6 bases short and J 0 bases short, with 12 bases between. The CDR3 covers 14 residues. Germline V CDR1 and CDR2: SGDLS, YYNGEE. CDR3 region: CASTPGTVNTEAFF. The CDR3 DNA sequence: TGTGCCAGCACCCCTGGGACTGTGAACACTGAAGCTTTCTTT.

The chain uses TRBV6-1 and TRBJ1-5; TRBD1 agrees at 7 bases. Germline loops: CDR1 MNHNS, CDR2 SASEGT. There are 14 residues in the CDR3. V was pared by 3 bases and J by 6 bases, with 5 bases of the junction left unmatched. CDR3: CASSEGQKTQPQHF. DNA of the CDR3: TGTGCCAGCAGTGAGGGACAGAAAACTCAGCCCCAGCATTTT.

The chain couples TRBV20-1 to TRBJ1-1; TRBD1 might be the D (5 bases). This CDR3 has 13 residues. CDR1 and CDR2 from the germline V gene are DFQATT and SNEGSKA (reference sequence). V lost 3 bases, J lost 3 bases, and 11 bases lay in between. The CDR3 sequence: CSASWGEDTEAFF. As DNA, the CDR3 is TGCAGTGCTAGTTGGGGCGAGGACACTGAAGCTTTCTTT.

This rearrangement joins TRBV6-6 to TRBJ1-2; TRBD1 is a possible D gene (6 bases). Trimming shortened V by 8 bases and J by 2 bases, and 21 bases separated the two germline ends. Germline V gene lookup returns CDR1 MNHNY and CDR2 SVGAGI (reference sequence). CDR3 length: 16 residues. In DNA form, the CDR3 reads TGTGCCAGCCGGCGGGACAAGGGGGGCTCCAACTATGGCTACACCTTC. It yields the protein CASRRDKGGSNYGYTF.

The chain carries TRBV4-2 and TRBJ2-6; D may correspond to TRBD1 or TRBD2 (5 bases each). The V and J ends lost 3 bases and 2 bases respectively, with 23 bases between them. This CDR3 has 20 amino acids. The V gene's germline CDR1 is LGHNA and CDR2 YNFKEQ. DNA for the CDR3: TGTGCCAGCAGCCAGAAGAGCCGGGACGGATATTTTCCTGGGGCCAACGTCCTGACTTTC. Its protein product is CASSQKSRDGYFPGANVLTF.